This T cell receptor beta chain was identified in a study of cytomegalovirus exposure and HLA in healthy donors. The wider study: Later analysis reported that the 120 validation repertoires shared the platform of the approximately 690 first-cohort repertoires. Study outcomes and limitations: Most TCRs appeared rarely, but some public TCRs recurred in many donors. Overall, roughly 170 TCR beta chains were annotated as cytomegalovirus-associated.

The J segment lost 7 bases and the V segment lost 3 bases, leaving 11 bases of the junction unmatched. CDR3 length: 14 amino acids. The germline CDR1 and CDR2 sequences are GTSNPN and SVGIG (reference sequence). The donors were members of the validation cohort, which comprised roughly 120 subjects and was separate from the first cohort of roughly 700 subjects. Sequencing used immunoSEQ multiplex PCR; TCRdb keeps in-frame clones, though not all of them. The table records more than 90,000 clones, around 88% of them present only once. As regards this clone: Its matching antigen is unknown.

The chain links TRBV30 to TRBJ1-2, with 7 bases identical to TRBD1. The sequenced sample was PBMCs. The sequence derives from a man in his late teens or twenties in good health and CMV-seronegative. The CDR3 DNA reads TGTGCCTGGAGGGACCCCAGGGGGTCGGTTGGCTACACCTTC. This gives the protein CAWRDPRGSVGYTF.